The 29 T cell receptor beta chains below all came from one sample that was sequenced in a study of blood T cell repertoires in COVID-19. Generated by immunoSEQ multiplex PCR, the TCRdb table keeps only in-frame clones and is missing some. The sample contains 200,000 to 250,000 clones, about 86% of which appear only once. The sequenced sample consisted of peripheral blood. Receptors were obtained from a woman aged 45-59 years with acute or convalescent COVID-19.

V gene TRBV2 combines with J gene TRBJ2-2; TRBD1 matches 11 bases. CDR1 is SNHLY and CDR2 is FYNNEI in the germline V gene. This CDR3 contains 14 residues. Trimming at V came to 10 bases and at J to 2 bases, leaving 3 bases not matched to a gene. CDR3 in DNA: TGTGCCACCAGGACAGGGGGCAACACCGGGGAGCTGTTTTTT. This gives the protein CATRTGGNTGELFF.

CDR3 sequence reads: CASSLKVMALYEQYF. CDR3 coding DNA: TGTGCCAGCAGCTTGAAAGTTATGGCCCTTTACGAGCAGTACTTC. V is TRBV5-6 and J is TRBJ2-7; D is ambiguous. The V gene's germline CDR1 is SGHDT and CDR2 YYEEEE. The CDR3 contains 15 residues. Trimming took off 1 base at V and 4 bases at J, with 15 bases between the two ends.

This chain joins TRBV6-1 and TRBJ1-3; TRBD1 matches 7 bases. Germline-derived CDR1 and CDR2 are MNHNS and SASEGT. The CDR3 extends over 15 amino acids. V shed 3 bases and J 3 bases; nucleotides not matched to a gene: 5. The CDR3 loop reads CASSDYRGGGNTIYF. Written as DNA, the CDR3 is TGTGCCAGCAGTGATTACAGGGGTGGTGGAAACACCATATATTTT.

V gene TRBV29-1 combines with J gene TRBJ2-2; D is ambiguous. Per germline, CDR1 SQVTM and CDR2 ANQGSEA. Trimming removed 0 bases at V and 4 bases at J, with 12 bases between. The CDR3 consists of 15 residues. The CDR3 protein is CSVEDTPWSTGELFF. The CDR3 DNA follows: TGCAGCGTTGAAGATACGCCCTGGAGCACCGGGGAGCTGTTTTTT.

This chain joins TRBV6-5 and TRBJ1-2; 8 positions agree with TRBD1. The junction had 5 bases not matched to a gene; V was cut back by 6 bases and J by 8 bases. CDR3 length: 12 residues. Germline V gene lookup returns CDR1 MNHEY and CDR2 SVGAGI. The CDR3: CASRTGAGGYTF. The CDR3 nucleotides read TGTGCCAGCAGGACAGGGGCAGGAGGCTACACCTTC.

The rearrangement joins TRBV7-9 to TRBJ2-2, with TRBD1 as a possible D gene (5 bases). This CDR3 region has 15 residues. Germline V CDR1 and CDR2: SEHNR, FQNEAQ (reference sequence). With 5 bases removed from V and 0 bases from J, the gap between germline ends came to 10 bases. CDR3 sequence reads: CASSPDRTNTGELFF. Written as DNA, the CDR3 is TGTGCCAGCAGCCCCGACAGAACGAACACCGGGGAGCTGTTTTTT.

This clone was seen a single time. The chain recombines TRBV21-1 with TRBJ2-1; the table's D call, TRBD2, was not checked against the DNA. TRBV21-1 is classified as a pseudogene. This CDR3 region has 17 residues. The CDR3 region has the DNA TGTGCCAGCAGCAAAGCCCCCGGGACTAGCGGTTACAATGAGCAGTTCTTC. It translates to CASSKAPGTSGYNEQFF.

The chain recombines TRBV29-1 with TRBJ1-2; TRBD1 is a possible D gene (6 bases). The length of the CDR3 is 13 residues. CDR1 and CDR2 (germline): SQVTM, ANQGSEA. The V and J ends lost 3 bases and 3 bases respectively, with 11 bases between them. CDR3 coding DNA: TGCAGCGTTGATACAGGGTCAGACTATGGCTACACCTTC. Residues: CSVDTGSDYGYTF.

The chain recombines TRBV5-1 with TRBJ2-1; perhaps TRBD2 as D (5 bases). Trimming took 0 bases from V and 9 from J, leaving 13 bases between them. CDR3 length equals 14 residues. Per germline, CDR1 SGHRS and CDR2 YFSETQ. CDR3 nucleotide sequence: TGCGCCAGCAGCTTGGAAGCAGCGAGCGGTGAGCAGTTCTTC. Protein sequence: CASSLEAASGEQFF.

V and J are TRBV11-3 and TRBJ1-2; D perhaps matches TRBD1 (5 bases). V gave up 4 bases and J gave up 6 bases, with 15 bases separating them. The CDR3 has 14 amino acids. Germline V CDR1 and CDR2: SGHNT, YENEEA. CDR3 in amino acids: CASSSLQGLDGYTF. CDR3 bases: TGTGCCAGCAGCTCCTTGCAGGGTCTGGATGGCTACACCTTC.

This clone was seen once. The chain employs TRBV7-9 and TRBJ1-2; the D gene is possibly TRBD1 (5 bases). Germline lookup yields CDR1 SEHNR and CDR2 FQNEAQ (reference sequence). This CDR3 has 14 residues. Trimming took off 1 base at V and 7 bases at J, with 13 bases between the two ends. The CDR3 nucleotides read TGTGCCAGCAGCTTAGAAGGACAATTCGTTGGCTACACCTTC. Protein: CASSLEGQFVGYTF. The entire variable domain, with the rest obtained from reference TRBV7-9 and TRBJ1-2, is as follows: DTGVSQNPRHKITKRGQNVTFRCDPISEHNRLYWYRQTLGQGPEFLTYFQNEAQLEKSRLLSDRFSAERPKGSFSTLEIQRTEQGDSAMYLCASSLEGQFVGYTFGSGTRLTVV.

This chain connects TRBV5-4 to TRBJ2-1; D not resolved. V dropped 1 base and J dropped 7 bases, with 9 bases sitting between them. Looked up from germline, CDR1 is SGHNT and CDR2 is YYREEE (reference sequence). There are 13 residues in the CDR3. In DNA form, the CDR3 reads TGTGCCAGCAGCTTGTCCCTTGCGAATGAGCAGTTCTTC. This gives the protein CASSLSLANEQFF.

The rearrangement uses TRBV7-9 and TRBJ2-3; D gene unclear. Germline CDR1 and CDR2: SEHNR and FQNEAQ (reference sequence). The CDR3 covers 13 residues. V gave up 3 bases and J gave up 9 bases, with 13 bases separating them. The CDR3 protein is CASSFPPGSTQYF. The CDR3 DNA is TGTGCCAGCAGCTTCCCACCGGGTAGCACGCAGTATTTT.

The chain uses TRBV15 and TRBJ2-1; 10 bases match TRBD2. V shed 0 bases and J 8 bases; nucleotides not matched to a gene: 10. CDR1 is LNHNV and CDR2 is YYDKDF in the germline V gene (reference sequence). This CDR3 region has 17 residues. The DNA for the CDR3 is TGTGCCACCAGCAGAGACCCTTCAGCGGGGGGGAGCCATGAGCAGTTCTTC. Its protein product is CATSRDPSAGGSHEQFF.

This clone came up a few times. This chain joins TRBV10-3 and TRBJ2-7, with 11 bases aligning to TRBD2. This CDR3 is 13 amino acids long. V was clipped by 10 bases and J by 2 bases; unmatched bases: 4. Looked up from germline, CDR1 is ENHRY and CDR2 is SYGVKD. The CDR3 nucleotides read TGTGCCACCGGGACTAGCGGAACCTACGAGCAGTACTTC. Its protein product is CATGTSGTYEQYF.

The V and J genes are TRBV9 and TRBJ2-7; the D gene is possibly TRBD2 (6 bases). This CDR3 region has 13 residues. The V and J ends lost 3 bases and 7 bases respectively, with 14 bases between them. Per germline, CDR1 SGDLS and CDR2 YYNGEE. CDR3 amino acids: CASSASLRGEQYF. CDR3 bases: TGTGCCAGCAGCGCGAGTTTACGGGGGGAGCAGTACTTC.

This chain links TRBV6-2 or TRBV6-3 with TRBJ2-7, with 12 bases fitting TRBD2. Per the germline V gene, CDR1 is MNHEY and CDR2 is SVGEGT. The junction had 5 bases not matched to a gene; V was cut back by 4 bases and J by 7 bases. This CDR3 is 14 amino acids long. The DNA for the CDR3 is TGTGCCAGCAGTTCCCTAGCGGGAGGGGGAGAGCAGTACTTC. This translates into CASSSLAGGGEQYF.

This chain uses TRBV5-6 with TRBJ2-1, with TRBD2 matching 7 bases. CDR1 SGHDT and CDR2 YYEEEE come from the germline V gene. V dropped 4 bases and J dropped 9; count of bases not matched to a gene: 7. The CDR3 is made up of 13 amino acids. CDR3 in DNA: TGTGCCAGCAGCCTCACTTCTAGCGGTGAGCAGTTCTTC. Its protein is CASSLTSSGEQFF.

In DNA form, the CDR3 reads TGTGCCAGCTCACCACCTCCAGGGGACAGCTACGAGCAGTACTTC. Its protein is CASSPPPGDSYEQYF. V is TRBV18 and J is TRBJ2-7, with TRBD1 matching 7 bases. The germline CDR1 and CDR2 sequences are KGHSH and LQKENI. V was clipped by 0 bases and J by 3 bases; unmatched bases: 5. The CDR3 loop spans 15 amino acids.

CDR3 coding DNA: TGTGCCAGTACCCAGGGGCTAGCGGGGGGGTATGAGCAGTTCTTC. This sequence encodes CASTQGLAGGYEQFF. The chain employs TRBV19 and TRBJ2-1; 12 bases fit TRBD2. This CDR3 spans 15 amino acids. Germline lookup yields CDR1 LNHDA and CDR2 SQIVND (reference sequence). Trimming at V came to 7 bases and at J to 8 bases, leaving 9 bases not matched to a gene.

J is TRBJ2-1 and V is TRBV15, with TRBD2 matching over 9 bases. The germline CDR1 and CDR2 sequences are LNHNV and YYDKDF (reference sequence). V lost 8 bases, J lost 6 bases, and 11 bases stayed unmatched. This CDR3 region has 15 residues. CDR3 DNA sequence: TGTGCCACCCAACCTTTAGCGGGGGCCATCAATGAGCAGTTCTTC. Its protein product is CATQPLAGAINEQFF.

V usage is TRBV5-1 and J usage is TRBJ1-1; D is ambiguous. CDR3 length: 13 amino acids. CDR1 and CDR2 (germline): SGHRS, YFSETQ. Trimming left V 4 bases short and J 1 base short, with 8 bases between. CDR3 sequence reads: CASSEQKNTEAFF. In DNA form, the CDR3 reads TGCGCCAGCAGCGAACAAAAGAACACTGAAGCTTTCTTT.

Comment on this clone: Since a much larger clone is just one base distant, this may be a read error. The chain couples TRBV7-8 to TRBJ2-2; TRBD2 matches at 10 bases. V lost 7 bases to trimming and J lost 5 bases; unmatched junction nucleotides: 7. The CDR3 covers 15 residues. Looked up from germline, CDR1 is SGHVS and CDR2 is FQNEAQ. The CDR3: CASNSLAGVTGELFF. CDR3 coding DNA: TGTGCCAGCAACTCCCTAGCGGGGGTGACCGGGGAGCTGTTTTTT. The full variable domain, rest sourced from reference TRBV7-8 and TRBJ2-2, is GAGVSQSPRYKVAKRGQDVALRCDPISGHVSLFWYQQALGQGPEFLTYFQNEAQLDKSGLPSDRFFAERPEGSVSTLKIQRTQQEDSAVYLCASNSLAGVTGELFFGEGSRLTVL.

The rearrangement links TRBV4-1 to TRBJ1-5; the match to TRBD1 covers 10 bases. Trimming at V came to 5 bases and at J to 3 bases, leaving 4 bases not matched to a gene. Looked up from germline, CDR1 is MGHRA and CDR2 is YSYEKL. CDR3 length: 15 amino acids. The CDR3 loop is CASSGDRGDNQPQHF. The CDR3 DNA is TGCGCCAGCAGCGGGGACAGGGGAGACAATCAGCCCCAGCATTTT.

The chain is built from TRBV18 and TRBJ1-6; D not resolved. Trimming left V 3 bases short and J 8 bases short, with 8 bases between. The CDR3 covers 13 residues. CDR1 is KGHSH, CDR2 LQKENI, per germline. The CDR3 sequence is CASSPYRDSPLHF. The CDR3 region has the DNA TGTGCCAGCTCACCGTATCGGGATTCACCCCTCCACTTT.

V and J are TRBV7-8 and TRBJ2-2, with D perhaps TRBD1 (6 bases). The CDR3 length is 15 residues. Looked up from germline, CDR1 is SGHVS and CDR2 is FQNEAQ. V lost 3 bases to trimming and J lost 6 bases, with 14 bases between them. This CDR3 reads CASSFRIQGAGELFF. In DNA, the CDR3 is TGTGCCAGCAGCTTCCGAATACAGGGAGCCGGGGAGCTGTTTTTT.

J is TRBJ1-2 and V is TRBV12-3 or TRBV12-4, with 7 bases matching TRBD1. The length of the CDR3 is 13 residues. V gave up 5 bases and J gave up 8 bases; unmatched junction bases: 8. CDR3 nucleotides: TGTGCCAGCAGTCAATCAGGGGGTGAAGGCTACACCTTC. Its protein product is CASSQSGGEGYTF.

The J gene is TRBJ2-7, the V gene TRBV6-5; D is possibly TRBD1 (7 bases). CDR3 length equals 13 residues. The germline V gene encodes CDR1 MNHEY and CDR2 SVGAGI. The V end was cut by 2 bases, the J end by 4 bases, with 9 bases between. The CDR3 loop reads CASSYQGGYEQYF. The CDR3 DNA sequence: TGTGCCAGCAGTTACCAGGGGGGATACGAGCAGTACTTC.

The CDR3 protein is CATSPDWTYNEQFF. The CDR3 DNA follows: TGTGCCACCAGCCCGGACTGGACCTACAATGAGCAGTTCTTC. This chain connects TRBV24-1 to TRBJ2-1; TRBD2 might be the D (5 bases). Germline V gives CDR1 KGHDR, CDR2 SFDVKD. This CDR3 has 14 residues. Trimming took 7 bases from V and 2 from J, leaving 11 bases between them.